This T cell receptor beta chain was obtained from a study of T cells in Graves' hyperthyroidism and ophthalmopathy. Germline CDR1 and CDR2: SGHRS and YFSETQ. Trimming pared 0 bases from V and 2 bases from J, leaving 13 bases between. CDR3 length: 16 residues. It was RNA transcripts that yielded the amplified TCR beta CDR3 regions. The TCR CDR3 first-round RT-PCR relied on the HTBI primer set. TCRdb recomputed calls from the multiplex PCR reads with MiXCR, one row per CDR3 protein. The sample has 300,000 to 400,000 distinct CDR3 sequences; around 23% are singletons. The sample was blood. This chain joins TRBV5-1 and TRBJ2-3; D may be TRBD2 (6 bases). The TCR sequence derives from a woman aged 45-60 years with Graves' hyperthyroidism. The CDR3: CASSLALLANTDTQYF. The CDR3 region has the DNA TGCGCCAGCAGCTTGGCCTTGCTAGCGAACACAGATACGCAGTATTTT.